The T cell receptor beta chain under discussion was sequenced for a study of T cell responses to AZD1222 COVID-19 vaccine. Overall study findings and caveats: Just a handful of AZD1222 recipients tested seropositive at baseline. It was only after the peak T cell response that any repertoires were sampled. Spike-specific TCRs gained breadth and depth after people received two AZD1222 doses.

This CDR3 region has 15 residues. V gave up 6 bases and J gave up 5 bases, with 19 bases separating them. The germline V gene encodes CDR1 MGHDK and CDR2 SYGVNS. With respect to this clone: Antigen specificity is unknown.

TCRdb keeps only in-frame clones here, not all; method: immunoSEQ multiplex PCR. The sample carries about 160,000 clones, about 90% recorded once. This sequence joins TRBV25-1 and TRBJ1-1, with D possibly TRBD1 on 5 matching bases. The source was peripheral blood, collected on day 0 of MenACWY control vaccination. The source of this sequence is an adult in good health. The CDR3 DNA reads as TGTGCCAGCAGCGAAAGGCGGGGACTGGGTACTGAAGCTTTCTTT. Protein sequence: CASSERRGLGTEAFF.